This T cell receptor (beta chain) is drawn from a study of stem cell transplantation in POMP-related autoinflammatory disease. V lost 0 bases and J lost 4; bases outside the gene matches: 5. The CDR3 is 15 amino acids. Looked up from germline, CDR1 is MNHEY and CDR2 is SVGAGI. Clones were sequenced by immunoSEQ multiplex PCR, and TCRdb holds only the in-frame ones, with some missing. The profile covers about 26,000 clones, with around 83% appearing a single time and approximately 2.3% taken by the ten largest. The sample consisted of CD4+ T cells from PBMCs, taken before stem cell transplantation. The sequence came from a human donor with POMP-related autoinflammation and immune dysregulation (PRAID). The chain links TRBV6-5 to TRBJ1-2; the match to TRBD1 covers 7 bases. CDR3 region: CASSYSGQEAYGYTF. CDR3 nucleotide sequence: TGTGCCAGCAGTTACTCCGGACAGGAGGCCTATGGCTACACCTTC.